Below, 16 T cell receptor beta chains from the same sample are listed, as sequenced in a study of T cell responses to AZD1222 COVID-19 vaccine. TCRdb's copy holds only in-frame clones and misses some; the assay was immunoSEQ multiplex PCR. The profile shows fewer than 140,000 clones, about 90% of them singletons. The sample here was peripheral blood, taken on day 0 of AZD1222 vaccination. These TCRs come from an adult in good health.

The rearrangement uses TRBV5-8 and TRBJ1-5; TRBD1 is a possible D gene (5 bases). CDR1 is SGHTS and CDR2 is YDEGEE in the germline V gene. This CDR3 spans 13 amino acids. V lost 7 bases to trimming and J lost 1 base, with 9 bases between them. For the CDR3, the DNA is TGTGCCAGCGGGGGGGTCAGCAATCAGCCCCAGCATTTT. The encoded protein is CASGGVSNQPQHF. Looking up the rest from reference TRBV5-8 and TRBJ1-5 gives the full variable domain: EAGVTQSPTHLIKTRGQQATLRCSPISGHTSVYWYQQALGLGLQFLLWYDEGEERNRGNFPPRFSGRQFPNYSSELNVNALELEDSALYLCASGGVSNQPQHFGDGTRLSIL.

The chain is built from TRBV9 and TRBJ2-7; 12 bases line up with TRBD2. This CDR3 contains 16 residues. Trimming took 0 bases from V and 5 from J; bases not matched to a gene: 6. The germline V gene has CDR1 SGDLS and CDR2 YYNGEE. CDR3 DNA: TGTGCCAGCAGCGTAGGCCGACTAGCGGGAGCCAACGAGCAGTACTTC. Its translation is CASSVGRLAGANEQYF.

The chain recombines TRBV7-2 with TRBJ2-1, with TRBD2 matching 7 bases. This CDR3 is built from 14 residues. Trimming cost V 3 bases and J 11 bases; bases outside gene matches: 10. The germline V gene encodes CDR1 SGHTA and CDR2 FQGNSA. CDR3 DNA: TGTGCCAGCAGCTTGGGGGGGGACTCCAGTAAGCAGTTCTTC. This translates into CASSLGGDSSKQFF. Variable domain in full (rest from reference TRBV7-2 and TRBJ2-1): GAGVSQSPSNKVTEKGKDVELRCDPISGHTALYWYRQSLGQGLEFLIYFQGNSAPDKSGLPSDRFSAERTGGSVSTLTIQRTQQEDSAVYLCASSLGGDSSKQFFGPGTRLTVL.

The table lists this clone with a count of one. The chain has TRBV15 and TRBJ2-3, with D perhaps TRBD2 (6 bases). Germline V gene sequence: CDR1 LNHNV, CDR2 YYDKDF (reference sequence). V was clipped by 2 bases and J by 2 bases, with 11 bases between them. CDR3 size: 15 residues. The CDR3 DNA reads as TGTGCCACCAGCAGACTCAGCGGGTCCACAGATACGCAGTATTTT. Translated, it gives CATSRLSGSTDTQYF.

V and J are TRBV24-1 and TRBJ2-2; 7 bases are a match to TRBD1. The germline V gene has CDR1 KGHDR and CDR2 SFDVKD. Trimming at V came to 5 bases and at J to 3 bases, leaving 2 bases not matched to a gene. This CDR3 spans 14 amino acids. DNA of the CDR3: TGTGCCACCAGTGCCAGGGGGTACACCGGGGAGCTGTTTTTT. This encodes CATSARGYTGELFF.

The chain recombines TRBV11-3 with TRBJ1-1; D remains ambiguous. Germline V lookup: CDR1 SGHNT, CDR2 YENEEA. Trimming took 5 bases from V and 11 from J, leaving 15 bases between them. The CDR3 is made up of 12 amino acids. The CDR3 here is CASSLDTTGAFF. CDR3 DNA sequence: TGTGCCAGCAGCCTTGACACCACCGGGGCTTTCTTT. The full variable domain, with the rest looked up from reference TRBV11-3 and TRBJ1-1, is EAGVVQSPRYKIIEKKQPVAFWCNPISGHNTLYWYLQNLGQGPELLIRYENEEAVDDSQLPKDRFSAERLKGVDSTLKIQPAELGDSAVYLCASSLDTTGAFFGQGTRLTVV.

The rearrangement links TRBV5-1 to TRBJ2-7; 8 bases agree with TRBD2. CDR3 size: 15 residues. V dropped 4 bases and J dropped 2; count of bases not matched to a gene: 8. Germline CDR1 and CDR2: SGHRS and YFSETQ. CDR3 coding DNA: TGCGCCAGCAGCCCCGCGGGAGGCCACGCCTACGAGCAGTACTTC. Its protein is CASSPAGGHAYEQYF.

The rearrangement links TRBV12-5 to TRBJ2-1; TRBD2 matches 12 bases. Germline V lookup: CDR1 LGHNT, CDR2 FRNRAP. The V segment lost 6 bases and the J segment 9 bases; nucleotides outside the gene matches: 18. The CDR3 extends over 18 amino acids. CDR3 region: CASGLYGTSGSGVGEQFF. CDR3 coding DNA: TGTGCTAGTGGGTTGTATGGGACTAGCGGGTCAGGCGTGGGTGAGCAGTTCTTC.

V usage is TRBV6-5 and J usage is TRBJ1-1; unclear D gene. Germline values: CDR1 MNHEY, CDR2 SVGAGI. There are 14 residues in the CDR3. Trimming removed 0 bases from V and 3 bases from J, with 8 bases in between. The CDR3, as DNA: TGTGCCAGCAGTTACTCGGGGAAGGACACTGAAGCTTTCTTT. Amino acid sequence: CASSYSGKDTEAFF.

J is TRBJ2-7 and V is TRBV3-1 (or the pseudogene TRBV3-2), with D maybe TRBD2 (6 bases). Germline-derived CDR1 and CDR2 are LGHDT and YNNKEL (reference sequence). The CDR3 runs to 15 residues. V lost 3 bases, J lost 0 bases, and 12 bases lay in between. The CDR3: CASSHPGTDSYEQYF. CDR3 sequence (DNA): TGTGCCAGCAGCCATCCCGGGACTGACTCCTACGAGCAGTACTTC.

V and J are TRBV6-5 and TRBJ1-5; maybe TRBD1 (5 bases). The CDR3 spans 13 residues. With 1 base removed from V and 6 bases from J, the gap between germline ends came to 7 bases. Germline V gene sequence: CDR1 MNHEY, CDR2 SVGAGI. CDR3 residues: CASSYWGGQPQHF. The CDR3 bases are TGTGCCAGCAGTTACTGGGGGGGTCAGCCCCAGCATTTT.

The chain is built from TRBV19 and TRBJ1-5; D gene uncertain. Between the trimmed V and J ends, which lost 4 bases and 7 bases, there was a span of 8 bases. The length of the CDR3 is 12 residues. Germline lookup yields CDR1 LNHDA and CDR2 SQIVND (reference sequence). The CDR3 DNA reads TGTGCCAGTAGTAAAGGTAGGCAGCCCCAGCATTTT. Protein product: CASSKGRQPQHF.

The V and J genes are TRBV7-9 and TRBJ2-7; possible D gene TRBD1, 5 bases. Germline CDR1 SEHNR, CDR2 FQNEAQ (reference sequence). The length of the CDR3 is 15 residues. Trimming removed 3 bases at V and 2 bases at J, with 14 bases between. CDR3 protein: CASSFQGSRPYEQYF. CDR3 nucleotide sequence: TGTGCCAGCAGCTTCCAGGGTAGTCGCCCCTACGAGCAGTACTTC. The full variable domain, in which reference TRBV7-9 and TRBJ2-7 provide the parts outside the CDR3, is DTGVSQNPRHKITKRGQNVTFRCDPISEHNRLYWYRQTLGQGPEFLTYFQNEAQLEKSRLLSDRFSAERPKGSFSTLEIQRTEQGDSAMYLCASSFQGSRPYEQYFGPGTRLTVT.

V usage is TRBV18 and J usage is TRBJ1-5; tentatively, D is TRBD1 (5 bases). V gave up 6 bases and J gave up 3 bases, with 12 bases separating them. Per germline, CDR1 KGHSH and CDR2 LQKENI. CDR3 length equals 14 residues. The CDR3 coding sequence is TGTGCCAGCTCGGCGACGGGACTCAATCAGCCCCAGCATTTT. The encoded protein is CASSATGLNQPQHF.

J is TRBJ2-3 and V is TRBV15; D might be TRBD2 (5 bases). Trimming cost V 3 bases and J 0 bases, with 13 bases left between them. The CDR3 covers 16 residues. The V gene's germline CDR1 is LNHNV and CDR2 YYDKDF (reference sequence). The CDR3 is CATSSFRTGSTDTQYF. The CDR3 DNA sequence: TGTGCCACCAGCAGTTTCAGGACGGGGAGCACAGATACGCAGTATTTT.

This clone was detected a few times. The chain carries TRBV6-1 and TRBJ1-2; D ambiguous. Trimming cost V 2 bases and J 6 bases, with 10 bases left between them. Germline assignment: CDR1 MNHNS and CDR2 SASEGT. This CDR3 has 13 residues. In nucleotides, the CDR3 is TGTGCCAGCAGTGAATCGGTCGGAGATGGCTACACCTTC. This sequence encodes CASSESVGDGYTF.